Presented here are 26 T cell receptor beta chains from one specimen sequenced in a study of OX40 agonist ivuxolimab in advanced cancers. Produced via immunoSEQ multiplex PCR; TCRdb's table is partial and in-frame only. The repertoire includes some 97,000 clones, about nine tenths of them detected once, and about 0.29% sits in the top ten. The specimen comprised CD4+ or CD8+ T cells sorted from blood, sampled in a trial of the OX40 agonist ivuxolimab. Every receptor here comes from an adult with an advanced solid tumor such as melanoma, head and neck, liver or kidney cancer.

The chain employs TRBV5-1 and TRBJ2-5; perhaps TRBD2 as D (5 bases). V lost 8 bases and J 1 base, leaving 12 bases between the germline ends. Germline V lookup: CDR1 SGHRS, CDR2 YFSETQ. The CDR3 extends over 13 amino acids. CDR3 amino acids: CASALSGQETQYF. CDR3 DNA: TGCGCCAGTGCCCTGAGCGGCCAAGAGACCCAGTACTTC.

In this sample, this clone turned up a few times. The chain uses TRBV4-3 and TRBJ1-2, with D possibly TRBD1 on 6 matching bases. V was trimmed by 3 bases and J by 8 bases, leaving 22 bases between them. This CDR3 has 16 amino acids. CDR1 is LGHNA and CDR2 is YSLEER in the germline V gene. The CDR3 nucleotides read TGCGCCAGCAGCCAGTCACGGACAGCGGGGGTTTTCGGCTACACCTTC. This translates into CASSQSRTAGVFGYTF.

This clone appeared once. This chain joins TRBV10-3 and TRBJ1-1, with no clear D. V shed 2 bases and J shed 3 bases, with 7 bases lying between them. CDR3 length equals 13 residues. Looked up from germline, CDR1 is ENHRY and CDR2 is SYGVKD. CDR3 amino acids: CAISEEWDTEAFF. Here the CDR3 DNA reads TGTGCCATCAGTGAGGAGTGGGACACTGAAGCTTTCTTT.

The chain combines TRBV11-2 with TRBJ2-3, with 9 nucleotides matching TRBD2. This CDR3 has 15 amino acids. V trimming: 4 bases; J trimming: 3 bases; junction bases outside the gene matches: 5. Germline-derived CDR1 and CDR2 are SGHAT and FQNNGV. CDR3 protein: CASSSQTSGTDTQYF. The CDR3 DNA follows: TGTGCCAGCAGCTCCCAGACTAGCGGAACAGATACGCAGTATTTT. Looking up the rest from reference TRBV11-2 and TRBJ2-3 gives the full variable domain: EAGVAQSPRYKIIEKRQSVAFWCNPISGHATLYWYQQILGQGPKLLIQFQNNGVVDDSQLPKDRFSAERLKGVDSTLKIQPAKLEDSAVYLCASSSQTSGTDTQYFGPGTRLTVL.

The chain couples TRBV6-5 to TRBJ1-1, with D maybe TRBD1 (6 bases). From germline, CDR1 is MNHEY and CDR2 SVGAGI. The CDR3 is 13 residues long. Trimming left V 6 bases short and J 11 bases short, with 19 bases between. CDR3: CASSLRTAMTAFF. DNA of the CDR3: TGTGCCAGCAGCCTAAGGACAGCAATGACCGCTTTCTTT.

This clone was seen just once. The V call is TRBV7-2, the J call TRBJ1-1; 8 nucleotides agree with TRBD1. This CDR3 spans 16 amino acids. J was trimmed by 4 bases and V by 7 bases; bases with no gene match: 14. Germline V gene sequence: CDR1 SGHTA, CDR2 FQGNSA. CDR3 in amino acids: CASTPGRGTGVTEAFF. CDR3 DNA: TGTGCCAGCACCCCGGGCCGGGGGACAGGTGTCACTGAAGCTTTCTTT.

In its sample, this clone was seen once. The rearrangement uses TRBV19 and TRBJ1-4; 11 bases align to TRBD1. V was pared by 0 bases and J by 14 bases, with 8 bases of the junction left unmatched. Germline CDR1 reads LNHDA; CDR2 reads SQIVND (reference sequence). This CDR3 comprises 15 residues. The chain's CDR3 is CASSIDLGQGGKLFF. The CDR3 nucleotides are TGTGCCAGTAGTATAGATCTGGGACAGGGGGGTAAGCTGTTTTTT.

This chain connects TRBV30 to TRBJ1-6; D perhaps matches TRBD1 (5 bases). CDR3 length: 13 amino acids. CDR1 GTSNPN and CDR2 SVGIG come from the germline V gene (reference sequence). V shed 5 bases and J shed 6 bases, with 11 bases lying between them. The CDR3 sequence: CAWARGGNSPLHF. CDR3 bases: TGTGCCTGGGCCCGCGGGGGTAATTCACCCCTCCACTTT. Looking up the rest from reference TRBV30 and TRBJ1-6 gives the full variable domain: SQTIHQWPATLVQPVGSPLSLECTVEGTSNPNLYWYRQAAGRGLQLLFYSVGIGQISSEVPQNLSASRPQDRQFILSSKKLLLSDSGFYLCAWARGGNSPLHFGNGTRLTVT.

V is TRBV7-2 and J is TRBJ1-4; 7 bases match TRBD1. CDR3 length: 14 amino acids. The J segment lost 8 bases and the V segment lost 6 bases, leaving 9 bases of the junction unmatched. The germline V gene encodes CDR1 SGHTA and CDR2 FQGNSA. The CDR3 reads CASSSGTASEKLFF. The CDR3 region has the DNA TGTGCCAGCAGTTCCGGGACAGCTTCGGAAAAACTGTTTTTT.

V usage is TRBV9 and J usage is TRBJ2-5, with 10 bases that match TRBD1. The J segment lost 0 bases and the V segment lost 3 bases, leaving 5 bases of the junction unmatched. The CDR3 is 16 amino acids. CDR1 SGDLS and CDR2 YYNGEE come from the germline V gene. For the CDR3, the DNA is TGTGCCAGCAGCGGTCGACAGGGGGCCCACCAAGAGACCCAGTACTTC. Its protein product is CASSGRQGAHQETQYF.

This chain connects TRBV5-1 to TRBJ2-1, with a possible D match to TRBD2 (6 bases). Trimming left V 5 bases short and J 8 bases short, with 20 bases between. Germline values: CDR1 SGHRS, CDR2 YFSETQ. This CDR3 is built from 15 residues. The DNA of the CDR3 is TGCGCCAGCAGTTCCGGGACTCCCTTGGGGGATGAGCAGTTCTTC. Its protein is CASSSGTPLGDEQFF.

The DNA for the CDR3 is TGTGCCAGCAGCTTACCGCCCGGGAATGCCGGGGAGCTGTTTTTT. Amino acid sequence: CASSLPPGNAGELFF. The chain joins TRBV7-2 to TRBJ2-2; possibly TRBD2 for D (5 bases). With 2 bases removed from V and 6 bases from J, the gap between germline ends came to 13 bases. The CDR3 consists of 15 residues. CDR1 and CDR2 from the germline V gene are SGHTA and FQGNSA.

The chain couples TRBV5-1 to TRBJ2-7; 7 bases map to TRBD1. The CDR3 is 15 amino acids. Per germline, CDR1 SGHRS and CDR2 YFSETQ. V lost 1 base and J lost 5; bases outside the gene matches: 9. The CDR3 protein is CASSLSDRVEDEQYF. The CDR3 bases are TGCGCCAGCAGCTTGTCTGACAGGGTGGAGGACGAGCAGTACTTC.

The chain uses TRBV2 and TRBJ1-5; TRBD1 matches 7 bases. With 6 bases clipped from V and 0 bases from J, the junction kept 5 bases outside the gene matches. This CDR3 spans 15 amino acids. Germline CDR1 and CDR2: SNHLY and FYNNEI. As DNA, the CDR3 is TGTGCCAGCAGAGGGGGACAGTCTAGCAATCAGCCCCAGCATTTT. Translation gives CASRGGQSSNQPQHF.

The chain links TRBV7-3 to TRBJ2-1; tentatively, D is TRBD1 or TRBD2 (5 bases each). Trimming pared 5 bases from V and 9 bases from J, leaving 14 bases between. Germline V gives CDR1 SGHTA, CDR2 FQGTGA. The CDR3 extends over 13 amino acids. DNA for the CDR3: TGTGCCAGCAGCACAGCCCAGGGAGCTGAGCAGTTCTTC. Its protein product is CASSTAQGAEQFF. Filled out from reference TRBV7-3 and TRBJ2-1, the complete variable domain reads GAGVSQTPSNKVTEKGKYVELRCDPISGHTALYWYRQSLGQGPEFLIYFQGTGAADDSGLPNDRFFAVRPEGSVSTLKIQRTERGDSAVYLCASSTAQGAEQFFGPGTRLTVL.

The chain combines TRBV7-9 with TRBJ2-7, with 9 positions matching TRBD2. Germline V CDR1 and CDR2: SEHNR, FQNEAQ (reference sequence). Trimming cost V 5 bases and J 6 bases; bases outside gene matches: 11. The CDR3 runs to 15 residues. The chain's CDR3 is CASSPEAGGPVEQYF. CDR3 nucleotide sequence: TGTGCCAGCAGCCCCGAGGCGGGAGGGCCTGTCGAGCAGTACTTC.

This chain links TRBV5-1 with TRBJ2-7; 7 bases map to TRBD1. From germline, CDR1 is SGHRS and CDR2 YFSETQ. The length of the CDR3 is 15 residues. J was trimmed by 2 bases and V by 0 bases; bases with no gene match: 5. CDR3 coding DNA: TGCGCCAGCAGCTTGGTCCCGCAGGGGGCCTACGAGCAGTACTTC. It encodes CASSLVPQGAYEQYF.

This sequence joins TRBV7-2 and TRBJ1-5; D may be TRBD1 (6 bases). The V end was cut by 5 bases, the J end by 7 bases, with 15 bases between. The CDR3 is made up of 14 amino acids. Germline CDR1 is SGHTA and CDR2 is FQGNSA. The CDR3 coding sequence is TGTGCCAGCAGCACCAGGGGCCTCGAGCAGCCCCAGCATTTT. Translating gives CASSTRGLEQPQHF.

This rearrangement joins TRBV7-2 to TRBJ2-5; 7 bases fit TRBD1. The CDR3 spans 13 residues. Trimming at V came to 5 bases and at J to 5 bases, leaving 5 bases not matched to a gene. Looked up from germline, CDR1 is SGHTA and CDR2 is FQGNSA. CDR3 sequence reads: CASSLGQVETQYF. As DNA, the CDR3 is TGTGCCAGCAGCCTTGGACAGGTGGAGACCCAGTACTTC.

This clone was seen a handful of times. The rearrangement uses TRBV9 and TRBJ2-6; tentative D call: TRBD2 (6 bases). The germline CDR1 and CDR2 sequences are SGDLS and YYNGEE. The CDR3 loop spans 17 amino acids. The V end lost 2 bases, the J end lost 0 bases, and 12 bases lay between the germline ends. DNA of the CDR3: TGTGCCAGCAGCGTGGATCGCGGGACCTCTGGGGCCAACGTCCTGACTTTC. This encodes CASSVDRGTSGANVLTF.

The DNA for the CDR3 is TGTGCCAGCAGCTTAGCAGGGTACTGGGGACGTGGCAATCAGCCCCAGCATTTT. Residues: CASSLAGYWGRGNQPQHF. The chain links TRBV7-2 to TRBJ1-5; a possible D gene is TRBD1 (5 bases). The CDR3 length is 18 residues. Trimming shortened V by 0 bases and J by 2 bases, and 17 bases separated the two germline ends. The germline gives CDR1 SGHTA, CDR2 FQGNSA.

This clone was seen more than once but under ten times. CDR3 sequence reads: CASSMPSGGYTEAFF. The CDR3 DNA sequence: TGTGCCAGTAGTATGCCCTCTGGGGGGTACACTGAAGCTTTCTTT. The V gene is TRBV19, the J gene TRBJ1-1; the D gene is possibly TRBD1 (5 bases). CDR1 and CDR2 (germline): LNHDA, SQIVND (reference sequence). The length of the CDR3 is 15 residues. V shed 3 bases and J shed 3 bases, with 14 bases lying between them.

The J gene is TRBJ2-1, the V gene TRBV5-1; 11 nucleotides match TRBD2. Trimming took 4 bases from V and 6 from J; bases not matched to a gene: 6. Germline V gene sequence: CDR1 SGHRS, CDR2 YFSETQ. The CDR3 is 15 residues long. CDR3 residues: CASSRVGTSGNEQFF. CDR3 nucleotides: TGCGCCAGCAGCCGCGTCGGGACTAGCGGCAATGAGCAGTTCTTC.

This CDR3 is CASSPRNTGELFF. As DNA, the CDR3 is TGTGCCAGCAGCCCGAGAAACACCGGGGAGCTGTTTTTT. The rearrangement links TRBV11-1 to TRBJ2-2; D is unclear. CDR1 is SGHAT, CDR2 FQDESV, per germline (reference sequence). The CDR3 runs to 13 residues. With 5 bases removed from V and 2 bases from J, the gap between germline ends came to 6 bases.

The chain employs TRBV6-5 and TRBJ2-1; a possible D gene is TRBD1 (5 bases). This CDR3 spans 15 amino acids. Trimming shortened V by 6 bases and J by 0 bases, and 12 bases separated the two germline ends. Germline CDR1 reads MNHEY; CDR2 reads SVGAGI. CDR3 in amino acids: CASRSGWSSYNEQFF. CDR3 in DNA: TGTGCCAGCAGATCAGGGTGGAGCTCCTACAATGAGCAGTTCTTC.

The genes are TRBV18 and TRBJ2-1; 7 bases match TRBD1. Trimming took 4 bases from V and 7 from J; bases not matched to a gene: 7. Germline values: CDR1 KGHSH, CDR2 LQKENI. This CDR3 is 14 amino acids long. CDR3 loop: CASSLGDRGNEQFF. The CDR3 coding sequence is TGTGCCAGCTCACTAGGGGACAGAGGTAATGAGCAGTTCTTC.